This is a list of T cell receptor beta chains from one sample in a study of identical twins. From the 5' RACE reads, TCRdb called clonotypes with MiXCR, one entry per CDR3 protein. The table lists around 1.7 million distinct CDR3 sequences, under 35% of them singletons, with about 0.3% in the top ten. Sequences were obtained from cord blood. These receptors were obtained from a newborn girl in good health. CDR3s include the opening cysteine and the closing phenylalanine or tryptophan. The D gene is left open where the match is weak. Only part of the rows carry a size: once, few, many, or a class if the clone is expanded.

clone size: NA; J gene: TRBJ2-7; D gene: NA; V gene: TRBV29-1; CDR3 length: 12; CDR3 protein: CSVGGQSYEQYF; CDR3 DNA: TGCAGCGTTGGTGGACAGTCCTACGAGCAGTACTTC
clone size: many; J gene: TRBJ2-7; D gene: TRBD2; V gene: TRBV28; CDR3 length: 13; CDR3 protein: CASRVAGAYEQYF; CDR3 DNA: TGTGCCAGCAGGGTAGCGGGAGCCTACGAGCAGTACTTC
clone size: few; J gene: TRBJ1-1; D gene: NA; V gene: TRBV28; CDR3 length: 16; CDR3 protein: CASSLGYREPNTEAFF; CDR3 DNA: TGTGCCAGCAGCCTGGGGTACAGGGAACCTAACACTGAAGCTTTCTTT
clone size: NA; J gene: TRBJ1-6; D gene: TRBD1; V gene: TRBV27; CDR3 length: 15; CDR3 protein: CASLERTGGWSPLHF; CDR3 DNA: TGTGCCAGCCTTGAAAGGACAGGGGGCTGGTCACCCCTCCACTTT
clone size: many; J gene: TRBJ2-1; D gene: TRBD1; V gene: TRBV14; CDR3 length: 15; CDR3 protein: CASSTPGQGYNEQFF; CDR3 DNA: TGTGCCAGCAGCACACCGGGACAGGGTTACAATGAGCAGTTCTTC
clone size: NA; J gene: TRBJ2-7; D gene: TRBD2; V gene: TRBV5-6; CDR3 length: 16; CDR3 protein: CASSSPFLAGAYEQYF; CDR3 DNA: TGTGCCAGCAGCAGCCCCTTTCTAGCGGGGGCCTACGAGCAGTACTTC
clone size: few; J gene: TRBJ1-1; D gene: TRBD1; V gene: TRBV7-9; CDR3 length: 20; CDR3 protein: CASSPRRSGTGSSMNTEAFF; CDR3 DNA: TGTGCCAGCAGCCCCCGTCGTTCCGGGACAGGGAGCTCCATGAACACTGAAGCTTTCTTT
clone size: NA; J gene: TRBJ2-5; D gene: TRBD2; V gene: TRBV4-1; CDR3 length: 18; CDR3 protein: CASSQGRISGRRGETQYF; CDR3 DNA: TGCGCCAGCAGCCAAGGTCGGATTAGCGGGAGAAGGGGAGAGACCCAGTACTTC
clone size: NA; J gene: TRBJ1-1; D gene: NA; V gene: TRBV18; CDR3 length: 16; CDR3 protein: CASSPNGVAVNTEAFF; CDR3 DNA: TGTGCCAGCTCACCAAACGGGGTGGCCGTGAACACTGAAGCTTTCTTT
clone size: NA; J gene: TRBJ2-1; D gene: NA; V gene: TRBV7-9; CDR3 length: 14; CDR3 protein: CASSHIVSYNEQFF; CDR3 DNA: TGTGCCAGCAGCCACATAGTGTCCTACAATGAGCAGTTCTTC
clone size: NA; J gene: TRBJ2-5; D gene: NA; V gene: TRBV4-2; CDR3 length: 14; CDR3 protein: CASSQGQSEETQYF; CDR3 DNA: TGTGCCAGCAGCCAAGGGCAATCCGAAGAGACCCAGTACTTC
clone size: NA; J gene: TRBJ1-2; D gene: NA; V gene: TRBV2; CDR3 length: 13; CDR3 protein: CASSNTANYGYTF; CDR3 DNA: TGTGCCAGCAGTAACACCGCTAACTATGGCTACACCTTC
clone size: few; J gene: TRBJ2-7; D gene: TRBD2; V gene: TRBV5-1; CDR3 length: 16; CDR3 protein: CASSLSSGGAGYEQYF; CDR3 DNA: TGCGCCAGCAGCTTGAGTAGCGGGGGGGCCGGGTACGAGCAGTACTTC
clone size: NA; J gene: TRBJ2-3; D gene: NA; V gene: TRBV5-4; CDR3 length: 14; CDR3 protein: CASGTAGSTDTQYF; CDR3 DNA: TGTGCCAGTGGAACTGCGGGGAGCACAGATACGCAGTATTTT
clone size: few; J gene: TRBJ1-5; D gene: TRBD1; V gene: TRBV20-1; CDR3 length: 14; CDR3 protein: CSVPTGAGNQPQHF; CDR3 DNA: TGCAGTGTTCCGACAGGGGCGGGCAATCAGCCCCAGCATTTT
clone size: NA; J gene: TRBJ2-7; D gene: TRBD1; V gene: TRBV6-6; CDR3 length: 14; CDR3 protein: CASSSSGTAYEQYF; CDR3 DNA: TGTGCCAGCAGTTCATCCGGGACAGCCTACGAGCAGTACTTC
clone size: NA; J gene: TRBJ2-1; D gene: NA; V gene: TRBV20-1; CDR3 length: 16; CDR3 protein: CSAPLPGVSSYNEQFF; CDR3 DNA: TGCAGTGCCCCCCTTCCGGGGGTGTCCTCCTACAATGAGCAGTTCTTC
clone size: NA; J gene: TRBJ1-3; D gene: NA; V gene: TRBV21-1; CDR3 length: 14; CDR3 protein: CASSRGDRGNTIYF; CDR3 DNA: TGTGCCAGCAGCAGGGGAGACAGGGGAAACACCATATATTTT
clone size: NA; J gene: TRBJ2-1; D gene: TRBD2; V gene: TRBV12-3/TRBV12-4; CDR3 length: 17; CDR3 protein: CASSRYSGGAAYNEQFF; CDR3 DNA: TGTGCCAGCAGCCGCTATAGCGGGGGGGCCGCCTACAATGAGCAGTTCTTC
clone size: few; J gene: TRBJ2-5; D gene: NA; V gene: TRBV3-1; CDR3 length: 13; CDR3 protein: CASSQGIGGTQYF; CDR3 DNA: TGTGCCAGCAGCCAAGGAATCGGGGGGACCCAGTACTTC
clone size: NA; J gene: TRBJ2-1; D gene: TRBD2; V gene: TRBV11-2; CDR3 length: 18; CDR3 protein: CASSLDRGPGGSGNEQFF; CDR3 DNA: TGTGCCAGCAGCTTAGACCGCGGTCCTGGCGGGAGCGGCAATGAGCAGTTCTTC
clone size: NA; J gene: TRBJ2-3; D gene: NA; V gene: TRBV4-1; CDR3 length: 13; CDR3 protein: CASSQSVVNTQYF; CDR3 DNA: TGCGCCAGCAGCCAAAGTGTGGTGAATACGCAGTATTTT
clone size: NA; J gene: TRBJ1-6; D gene: NA; V gene: TRBV20-1; CDR3 length: 14; CDR3 protein: CSARVSATSSPLHF; CDR3 DNA: TGCAGTGCTAGAGTGTCAGCTACTTCTTCACCCCTCCACTTT
clone size: NA; J gene: TRBJ2-2; D gene: TRBD1; V gene: TRBV20-1; CDR3 length: 16; CDR3 protein: CSARDLDRANTGELFF; CDR3 DNA: TGCAGTGCTAGAGATCTGGACAGGGCGAACACCGGGGAGCTGTTTTTT
clone size: NA; J gene: TRBJ1-2; D gene: NA; V gene: TRBV20-1; CDR3 length: 13; CDR3 protein: CSHLDRLVGGYTF; CDR3 DNA: TGCAGCCACCTAGACAGGCTTGTTGGGGGCTACACCTTC
clone size: NA; J gene: TRBJ2-5; D gene: NA; V gene: TRBV24-1; CDR3 length: 15; CDR3 protein: CATSDFVWSRETQYF; CDR3 DNA: TGTGCCACCAGTGATTTCGTGTGGTCCCGAGAGACCCAGTACTTC
clone size: NA; J gene: TRBJ2-3; D gene: TRBD2; V gene: TRBV20-1; CDR3 length: 18; CDR3 protein: CSAVGLAGDHPGTDTQCF; CDR3 DNA: TGCAGTGCTGTTGGACTAGCGGGGGATCACCCCGGCACAGATACGCAGTGTTTT
clone size: few; J gene: TRBJ2-1; D gene: TRBD2; V gene: TRBV12-5; CDR3 length: 18; CDR3 protein: CASGFESWTSGSYNEQFF; CDR3 DNA: TGTGCTAGTGGTTTTGAGAGCTGGACTAGCGGGAGCTACAATGAGCAGTTCTTC
clone size: few; J gene: TRBJ2-7; D gene: TRBD2; V gene: TRBV5-1; CDR3 length: 16; CDR3 protein: CASSLVLAGDTYEQYF; CDR3 DNA: TGCGCCAGCAGTTTGGTCCTAGCGGGAGATACCTACGAGCAGTACTTC
clone size: few; J gene: TRBJ1-1; D gene: TRBD1; V gene: TRBV29-1; CDR3 length: 13; CDR3 protein: CSTGQGLNTEAFF; CDR3 DNA: TGCAGCACTGGACAGGGATTGAACACTGAAGCTTTCTTT
clone size: few; J gene: TRBJ1-1; D gene: NA; V gene: TRBV3-1; CDR3 length: 12; CDR3 protein: CASSQTGGGAFF; CDR3 DNA: TGTGCCAGCAGCCAAACTGGAGGTGGCGCTTTCTTT
clone size: few; J gene: TRBJ2-7; D gene: NA; V gene: TRBV5-1; CDR3 length: 15; CDR3 protein: CASSFGGTLSYEQYF; CDR3 DNA: TGCGCCAGCAGCTTTGGCGGGACCCTCTCCTACGAGCAGTACTTC
clone size: NA; J gene: TRBJ2-7; D gene: TRBD2; V gene: TRBV27; CDR3 length: 18; CDR3 protein: CASSPTTFGLASSYEQYF; CDR3 DNA: TGTGCCAGCAGTCCAACAACCTTCGGACTAGCGAGCTCCTACGAGCAGTACTTC
clone size: NA; J gene: TRBJ1-1; D gene: NA; V gene: TRBV27; CDR3 length: 15; CDR3 protein: CASSGTSGTRGVAFF; CDR3 DNA: TGTGCCAGCAGTGGGACCTCAGGGACACGAGGTGTAGCTTTCTTT
clone size: many; J gene: TRBJ2-7; D gene: NA; V gene: TRBV12-3/TRBV12-4; CDR3 length: 14; CDR3 protein: CASSPEFGVYEQYF; CDR3 DNA: TGTGCCAGCAGTCCCGAATTCGGTGTCTACGAGCAGTACTTC
clone size: NA; J gene: TRBJ2-7; D gene: NA; V gene: TRBV7-2; CDR3 length: 14; CDR3 protein: CASSSRGRSYEQYF; CDR3 DNA: TGTGCCAGCAGCTCTAGGGGACGTTCCTACGAGCAGTACTTC
clone size: NA; J gene: TRBJ2-2; D gene: NA; V gene: TRBV9; CDR3 length: 17; CDR3 protein: CASSVGGRSKYTGELFF; CDR3 DNA: TGTGCCAGCAGCGTAGGGGGCAGGTCTAAATACACCGGGGAGCTGTTTTTT
clone size: NA; J gene: TRBJ1-5; D gene: NA; V gene: TRBV12-3/TRBV12-4; CDR3 length: 13; CDR3 protein: CASSFGRQQPQHF; CDR3 DNA: TGTGCCAGCAGTTTTGGGCGGCAGCAGCCCCAGCATTTT
clone size: few; J gene: TRBJ1-2; D gene: NA; V gene: TRBV11-2; CDR3 length: 15; CDR3 protein: CASSLGSGANYGYTF; CDR3 DNA: TGTGCCAGCAGCTTAGGCTCGGGCGCCAACTATGGCTACACCTTC
clone size: few; J gene: TRBJ2-7; D gene: NA; V gene: TRBV4-2; CDR3 length: 13; CDR3 protein: CASSQVSRDEQYF; CDR3 DNA: TGTGCCAGCAGCCAAGTTTCCCGAGACGAGCAGTACTTC
clone size: few; J gene: TRBJ1-1; D gene: NA; V gene: TRBV10-3; CDR3 length: 14; CDR3 protein: CAIRSGGARDDAFF; CDR3 DNA: TGTGCCATCAGAAGCGGGGGGGCGCGGGATGATGCTTTCTTT
clone size: few; J gene: TRBJ2-1; D gene: TRBD2; V gene: TRBV6-2/TRBV6-3; CDR3 length: 20; CDR3 protein: CASSYSFLAGGRRSYNEQFF; CDR3 DNA: TGTGCCAGCAGTTACTCGTTTCTAGCGGGGGGGAGGCGGTCCTACAATGAGCAGTTCTTC